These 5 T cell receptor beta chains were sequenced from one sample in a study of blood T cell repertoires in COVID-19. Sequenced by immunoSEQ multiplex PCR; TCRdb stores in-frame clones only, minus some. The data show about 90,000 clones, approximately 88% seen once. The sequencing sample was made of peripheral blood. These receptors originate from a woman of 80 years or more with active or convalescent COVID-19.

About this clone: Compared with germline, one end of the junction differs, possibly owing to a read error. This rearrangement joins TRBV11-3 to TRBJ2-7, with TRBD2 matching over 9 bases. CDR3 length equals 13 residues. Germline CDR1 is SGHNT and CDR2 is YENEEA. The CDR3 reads CASSLAGAFEQYF. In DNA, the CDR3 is TGTGCCAGCAGTTTAGCGGGAGCCTTCGAGCAGTACTTC.

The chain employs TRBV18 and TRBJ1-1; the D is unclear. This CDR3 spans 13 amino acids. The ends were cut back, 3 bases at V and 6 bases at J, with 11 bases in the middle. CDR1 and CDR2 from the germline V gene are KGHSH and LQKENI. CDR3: CASSPERSSEAFF. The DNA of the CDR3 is TGTGCCAGCTCACCTGAGCGGTCCTCTGAAGCTTTCTTT.

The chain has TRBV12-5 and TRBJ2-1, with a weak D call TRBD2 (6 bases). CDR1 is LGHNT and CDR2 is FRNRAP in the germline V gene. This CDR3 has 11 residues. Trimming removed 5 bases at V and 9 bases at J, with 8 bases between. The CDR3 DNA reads TGTGCTAGTGGTGCGGGGCTTGAGCAGTTCTTC. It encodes CASGAGLEQFF.

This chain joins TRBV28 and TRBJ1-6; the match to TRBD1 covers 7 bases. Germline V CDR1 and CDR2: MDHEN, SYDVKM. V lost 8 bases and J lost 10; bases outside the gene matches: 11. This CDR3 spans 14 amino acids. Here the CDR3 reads CASLWGQPGSPLHF. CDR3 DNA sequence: TGTGCCAGCTTATGGGGACAGCCGGGCTCACCCCTCCACTTT.

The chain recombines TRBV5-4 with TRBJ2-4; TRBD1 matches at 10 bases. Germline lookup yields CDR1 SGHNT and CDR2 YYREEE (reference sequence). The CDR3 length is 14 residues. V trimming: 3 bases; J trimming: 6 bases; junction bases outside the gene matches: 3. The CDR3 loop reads CASSSDRGRNIQYF. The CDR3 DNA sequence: TGTGCCAGCAGCTCGGACAGGGGGAGAAACATTCAGTACTTC.